This entry lists 19 T cell receptor beta chains sequenced from one sample in a study of cytomegalovirus exposure and HLA in healthy donors. Primers included in the PCR were 60 Vbeta and 13 Jbeta primers. Method: immunoSEQ multiplex PCR; TCRdb's copy keeps in-frame clones and lacks some. The sample has about 50,000 clones; about 82% are singletons. The sequenced sample was PBMCs. The receptors stem from a man aged 30 to 45 in good health and CMV-seronegative.

The chain is built from TRBV29-1 and TRBJ1-1; no clear D gene. The CDR3 runs to 12 residues. Per germline, CDR1 SQVTM and CDR2 ANQGSEA. The CDR3 sequence: CSSGHVNTEAFF. The CDR3, as DNA: TGCAGTTCTGGCCACGTGAACACTGAAGCTTTCTTT.

With respect to this clone: The junction differs from germline at one of its ends, possibly a read error. The chain links TRBV4-3 to TRBJ1-2; unclear D gene. Germline loops: CDR1 LGHNA, CDR2 YSLEER. CDR3 size: 16 residues. CDR3 DNA sequence: TGCGCCAACAGCCAAGAATGGGTCGGGTATGTGTATGGCTACACCTTC. Its protein product is CANSQEWVGYVYGYTF.

This chain links TRBV4-1 with TRBJ1-4; TRBD1 aligns across 8 bases. With 2 bases clipped from V and 0 bases from J, the junction kept 8 bases outside the gene matches. The CDR3 loop spans 18 amino acids. Germline V CDR1 and CDR2: MGHRA, YSYEKL. CDR3 coding DNA: TGCGCCAGCAGCCAAAGGGCCAGGGGGCTGTCAACTAATGAAAAACTGTTTTTT. It encodes CASSQRARGLSTNEKLFF.

The chain couples TRBV4-1 to TRBJ2-3; 7 positions match TRBD1. Unmatched junction bases numbered 11, after V lost 3 bases and J lost 2 bases. Germline CDR1 and CDR2: MGHRA and YSYEKL. The CDR3 contains 17 residues. The CDR3: CASSQGPGQTFTDTQYF. CDR3 DNA sequence: TGCGCCAGCAGCCAGGGTCCGGGACAGACCTTCACAGATACGCAGTATTTT.

The genes are TRBV9 and TRBJ2-1; D possibly corresponds to TRBD2 (5 bases). V dropped 3 bases and J dropped 4 bases, with 14 bases sitting between them. CDR3 length: 15 residues. Germline CDR1 and CDR2: SGDLS and YYNGEE. CDR3 DNA: TGTGCCAGCAGCGGAACTAGTTCGACTTACAATGAGCAGTTCTTC. This codes for CASSGTSSTYNEQFF.

The CDR3 sequence is CASSLERTGQNTEAFF. The DNA of the CDR3 is TGTGCCAGCAGCTTAGAGCGGACAGGACAGAACACTGAAGCTTTCTTT. J is TRBJ1-1 and V is TRBV11-3; 7 bases are shared with TRBD1. Germline CDR1 SGHNT, CDR2 YENEEA. This CDR3 comprises 16 residues. With V trimmed by 0 bases and J by 1 base, 5 bases remained unmatched.

The V gene is TRBV7-3, the J gene TRBJ1-1; D perhaps matches TRBD1 (5 bases). V lost 1 base to trimming and J lost 0 bases, with 9 bases between them. The V gene's germline CDR1 is SGHTA and CDR2 FQGTGA. The CDR3 has 15 residues. The CDR3: CASSLMGRVNTEAFF. The CDR3 DNA follows: TGTGCCAGCAGCTTAATGGGCAGGGTGAACACTGAAGCTTTCTTT. The variable domain in full, completed from reference TRBV7-3 and TRBJ1-1, reads GAGVSQTPSNKVTEKGKYVELRCDPISGHTALYWYRQSLGQGPEFLIYFQGTGAADDSGLPNDRFFAVRPEGSVSTLKIQRTERGDSAVYLCASSLMGRVNTEAFFGQGTRLTVV.

The chain combines TRBV5-4 with TRBJ2-6; TRBD1 might be the D (5 bases). CDR1 and CDR2 (germline): SGHNT, YYREEE (reference sequence). The CDR3 runs 15 residues. V shed 0 bases and J shed 6 bases, with 10 bases lying between them. The DNA of the CDR3 is TGTGCCAGCAGCTTGGATGTAGGGGCGGCCAACGTCCTGACTTTC. This encodes CASSLDVGAANVLTF.

The chain uses TRBV30 and TRBJ1-4; possibly TRBD1 for D (6 bases). CDR1 is GTSNPN and CDR2 is SVGIG in the germline V gene (reference sequence). The CDR3 is made up of 15 amino acids. The ends were cut back, 1 base at V and 3 bases at J, with 12 bases in the middle. The CDR3 DNA reads as TGTGCCTGGAGTGCCCAAGACAGGTCTAATGAAAAACTGTTTTTT. This encodes CAWSAQDRSNEKLFF.

The V and J genes are TRBV7-8 and TRBJ2-5; 7 bases line up with TRBD2. This CDR3 region has 18 residues. The V and J ends lost 5 bases and 5 bases, in that order; junction bases with no gene match: 20. Germline V gene data show CDR1 as SGHVS and CDR2 as FQNEAQ. The CDR3: CASSPRPRGGRAGETQYF. The CDR3 DNA follows: TGTGCCAGCAGCCCCCGTCCCCGTGGGGGGAGGGCGGGGGAGACCCAGTACTTC.

This clone was counted between two and nine times. This chain uses TRBV19 with TRBJ2-3, with 8 bases aligning to TRBD2. Germline loops: CDR1 LNHDA, CDR2 SQIVND (reference sequence). V was pared by 8 bases and J by 6 bases, with 13 bases of the junction left unmatched. This CDR3 has 15 amino acids. The chain's CDR3 is CASCSLERGHDTQYF. DNA of the CDR3: TGTGCCAGTTGCAGTTTGGAGCGGGGGCACGATACGCAGTATTTT. Full variable domain (rest looked up from reference TRBV19 and TRBJ2-3): DGGITQSPKYLFRKEGQNVTLSCEQNLNHDAMYWYRQDPGQGLRLIYYSQIVNDFQKGDIAEGYSVSREKKESFPLTVTSAQKNPTAFYLCASCSLERGHDTQYFGPGTRLTVL.

The chain couples TRBV10-3 to TRBJ2-7; 8 positions agree with TRBD2. The CDR3 contains 13 residues. Germline CDR1 and CDR2: ENHRY and SYGVKD. V shed 6 bases and J 5 bases; nucleotides not matched to a gene: 6. Here the CDR3 reads CAISRLSGDEQYF. CDR3 bases: TGTGCCATCAGCCGTCTTAGCGGGGACGAGCAGTACTTC.

Only one count was recorded for this clone. The chain uses TRBV30 and TRBJ1-5, with D unclear. This CDR3 region has 14 residues. V dropped 2 bases and J dropped 6 bases, with 14 bases sitting between them. Germline assignment: CDR1 GTSNPN and CDR2 SVGIG (reference sequence). CDR3 region: CAWSPTGEPQPQHF. The CDR3 DNA follows: TGTGCCTGGAGTCCAACCGGGGAGCCTCAGCCCCAGCATTTT.

This chain joins TRBV19 and TRBJ1-2; the match to TRBD1 covers 9 bases. CDR3 size: 17 residues. The trim removed 7 bases at V and 7 bases at J, leaving 19 bases unmatched. Germline values: CDR1 LNHDA, CDR2 SQIVND (reference sequence). The CDR3 reads CASTTQGWDRDFGGYTF. CDR3 nucleotides: TGTGCCAGTACCACCCAAGGTTGGGACAGGGATTTTGGTGGCTACACCTTC.

This chain links TRBV15 with TRBJ1-2; D unresolved. This CDR3 comprises 15 residues. V lost 5 bases and J lost 8, with 21 bases in between. Germline loops: CDR1 LNHNV, CDR2 YYDKDF (reference sequence). Here the CDR3 DNA reads TGTGCCACCAGCCCACAGTCAGGACTTGAGTGGGGCTACACCTTC. Translated, it gives CATSPQSGLEWGYTF. Full variable domain (outside the CDR3, taken from reference TRBV15 and TRBJ1-2): DAMVIQNPRYQVTQFGKPVTLSCSQTLNHNVMYWYQQKSSQAPKLLFHYYDKDFNNEADTPDNFQSRRPNTSFCFLDIRSPGLGDTAMYLCATSPQSGLEWGYTFGSGTRLTVV.

The chain employs TRBV6-5 and TRBJ2-7; 8 positions match TRBD1. CDR3 length equals 13 residues. V shed 6 bases, J shed 3 bases, and the junction held 4 bases outside the gene matches. CDR1 and CDR2 (germline): MNHEY, SVGAGI. CDR3 nucleotides: TGTGCCAGCAGCCGGGACAGGAGCTACGAGCAGTACTTC. Translation: CASSRDRSYEQYF.

This clone was counted only a few times. The chain joins TRBV6-5 to TRBJ2-5; TRBD1 agrees at 8 bases. The J call may be wrong; the DNA end is better matched by TRBJ2-7. The germline V gene has CDR1 MNHEY and CDR2 SVGAGI. This CDR3 region has 13 residues. This CDR3 is CASSSGRGREQYF. CDR3 bases: TGTGCCAGCAGTTCAGGCAGGGGGCGCGAGCAGTACTTC.

The chain combines TRBV18 with TRBJ1-2, with a possible D match to TRBD1 (6 bases). V was trimmed by 5 bases and J by 2 bases, leaving 9 bases between them. The CDR3 sequence is 13 residues long. Germline V gene sequence: CDR1 KGHSH, CDR2 LQKENI. The CDR3, as DNA: TGTGCCAGCTCATCCGGGACAAACTATGGCTACACCTTC. This sequence encodes CASSSGTNYGYTF.

The rearrangement uses TRBV14 and TRBJ2-1, with 11 bases fitting TRBD2. V lost 0 bases and J lost 9; bases outside the gene matches: 10. Germline values: CDR1 SGHDN, CDR2 FVKESK. This CDR3 spans 17 amino acids. CDR3 protein: CASSQDSTSGKWGEQFF. Here the CDR3 DNA reads TGTGCCAGCAGCCAAGATTCGACTAGCGGGAAATGGGGTGAGCAGTTCTTC.